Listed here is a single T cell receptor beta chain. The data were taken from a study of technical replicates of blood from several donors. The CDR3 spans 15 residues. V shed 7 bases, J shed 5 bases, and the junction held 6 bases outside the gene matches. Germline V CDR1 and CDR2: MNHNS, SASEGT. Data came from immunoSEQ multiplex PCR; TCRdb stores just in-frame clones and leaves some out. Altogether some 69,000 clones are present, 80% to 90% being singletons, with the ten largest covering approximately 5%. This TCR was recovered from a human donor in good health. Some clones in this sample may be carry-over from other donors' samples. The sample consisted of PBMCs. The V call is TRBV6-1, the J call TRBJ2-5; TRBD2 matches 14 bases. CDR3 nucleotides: TGTGCCAGCACTCAGACTAGCGGGAGGGTGGAGACCCAGTACTTC. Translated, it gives CASTQTSGRVETQYF.